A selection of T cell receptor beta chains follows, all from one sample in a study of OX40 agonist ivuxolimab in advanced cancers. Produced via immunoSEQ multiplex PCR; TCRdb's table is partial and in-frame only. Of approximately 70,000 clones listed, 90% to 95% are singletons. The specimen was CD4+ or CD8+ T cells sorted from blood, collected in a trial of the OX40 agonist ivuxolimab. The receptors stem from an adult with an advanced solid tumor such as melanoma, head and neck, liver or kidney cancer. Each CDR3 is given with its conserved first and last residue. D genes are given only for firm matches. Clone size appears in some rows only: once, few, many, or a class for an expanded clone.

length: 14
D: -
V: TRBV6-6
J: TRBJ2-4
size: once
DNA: TGTGCCAGCAGCCCCGAGTTAGCCAAAAACATTCAGTACTTC
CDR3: CASSPELAKNIQYF

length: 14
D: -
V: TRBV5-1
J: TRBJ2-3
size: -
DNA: TGCGCCAGCAGTGGGGTGGGGTACACAGATACGCAGTATTTT
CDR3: CASSGVGYTDTQYF

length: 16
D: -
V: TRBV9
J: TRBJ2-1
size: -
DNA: TGTGCCAGCAGCGTAGAGATTACTAGTGTCGGCAATGAGCAGTTCTTC
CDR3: CASSVEITSVGNEQFF

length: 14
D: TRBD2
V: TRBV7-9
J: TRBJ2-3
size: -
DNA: TGTGCCAGCAGCAGCGGACTAGATGGGGATACGCAGTATTTT
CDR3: CASSSGLDGDTQYF

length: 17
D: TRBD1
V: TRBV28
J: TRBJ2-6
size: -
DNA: TGTGCCAGCAGTCCCCCGGGACAGGGAAGTGGGGCCAACGTCCTGACTTTC
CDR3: CASSPPGQGSGANVLTF

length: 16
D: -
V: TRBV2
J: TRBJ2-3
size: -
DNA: TGTGCCAGCACCCCGACCGGGACTGCGAGCACAGATACGCAGTATTTT
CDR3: CASTPTGTASTDTQYF

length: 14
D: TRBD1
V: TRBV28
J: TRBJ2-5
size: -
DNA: TGTGCCAGCAGTTTATCAGGGGGCCAAGAGACCCAGTACTTC
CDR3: CASSLSGGQETQYF

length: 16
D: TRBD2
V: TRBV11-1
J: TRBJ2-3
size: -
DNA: TGTGCCAGCAGCTCCTCGACTAGCGGGATCGCAGATACGCAGTATTTT
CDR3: CASSSSTSGIADTQYF

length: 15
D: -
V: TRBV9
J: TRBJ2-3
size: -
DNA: TGTGCCAGCAGCGTCGATTTGGGCAGCACAGATACGCAGTATTTT
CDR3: CASSVDLGSTDTQYF

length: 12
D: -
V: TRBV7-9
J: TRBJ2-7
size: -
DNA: TGTGCCAGCAGCTTCCCACACTACGAGCAGTACTTC
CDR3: CASSFPHYEQYF

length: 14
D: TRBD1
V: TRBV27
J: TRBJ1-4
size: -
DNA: TGTGCCAGCAGAAAACAGGGGGCTCTTGAAAAACTGTTTTTT
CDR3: CASRKQGALEKLFF

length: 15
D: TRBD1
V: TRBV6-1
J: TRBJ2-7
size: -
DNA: TGTGCCAGCAGTGAATGGGGACAGGGGGCCTACGAGCAGTACTTC
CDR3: CASSEWGQGAYEQYF

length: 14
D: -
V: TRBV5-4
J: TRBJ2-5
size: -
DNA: TGTGCCAGCACCTTCGGGGGCCGCGGAGAGACCCAGTACTTC
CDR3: CASTFGGRGETQYF

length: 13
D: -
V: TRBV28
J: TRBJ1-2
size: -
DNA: TGTGCCAGCAGTTTAGTAGGGAACTATGGCTACACCTTC
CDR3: CASSLVGNYGYTF

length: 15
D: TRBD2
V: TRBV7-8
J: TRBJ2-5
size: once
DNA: TGTGCCAGCAGATCAATTAGCGGGGGCCAAGAGACCCAGTACTTC
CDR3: CASRSISGGQETQYF

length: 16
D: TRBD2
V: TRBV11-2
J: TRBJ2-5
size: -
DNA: TGTGCCAGCAGCTTAGGGCTAGCGGGAGTGAGTGAGACCCAGTACTTC
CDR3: CASSLGLAGVSETQYF

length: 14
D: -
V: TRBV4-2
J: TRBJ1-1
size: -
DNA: TGTGCCAGCAGCCAAGGGGGGCAGAGAACTGAAGCTTTCTTT
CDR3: CASSQGGQRTEAFF

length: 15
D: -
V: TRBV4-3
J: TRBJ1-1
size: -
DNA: TGCGCCAGCAGCCAAGGGGTCGTCGTGGGGACTGAAGCTTTCTTT
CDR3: CASSQGVVVGTEAFF

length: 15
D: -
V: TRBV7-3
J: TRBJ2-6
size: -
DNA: TGTGCCAGCAGCTTAAGACTTACTGGGGCCAACGTCCTGACTTTC
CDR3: CASSLRLTGANVLTF

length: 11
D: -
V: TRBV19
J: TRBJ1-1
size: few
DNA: TGTGCCAGTAACGGATACCAGGGGGCTTTCTTT
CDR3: CASNGYQGAFF

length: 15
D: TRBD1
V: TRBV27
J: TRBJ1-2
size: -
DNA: TGTGCCAGCAGTCGACAGGGGCTTTCTAACTATGGCTACACCTTC
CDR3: CASSRQGLSNYGYTF

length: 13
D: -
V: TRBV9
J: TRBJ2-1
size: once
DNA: TGTGCCAGCAGCGCCTTGACAATCACTGAGCAGTTCTTC
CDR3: CASSALTITEQFF

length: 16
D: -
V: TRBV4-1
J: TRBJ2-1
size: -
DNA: TGCGCCAGCAGCCAAATCGGGACTCGAATTTACAATGAGCAGTTCTTC
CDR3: CASSQIGTRIYNEQFF

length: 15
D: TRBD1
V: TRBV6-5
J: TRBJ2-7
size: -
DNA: TGTGCCAGCACGCCCGTCCGGGACAGACCCTACGAGCAGTACTTC
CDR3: CASTPVRDRPYEQYF

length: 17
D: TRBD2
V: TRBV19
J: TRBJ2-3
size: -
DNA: TGTGCCAGTAGCGATCGGCCCCTGGGGGGACTAGGAGATACGCAGTATTTT
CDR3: CASSDRPLGGLGDTQYF

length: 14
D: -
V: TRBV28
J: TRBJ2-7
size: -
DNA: TGTGCCAGCAGCGCAGGAGGGAGTCGGCACGAGCAGTACTTC
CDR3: CASSAGGSRHEQYF

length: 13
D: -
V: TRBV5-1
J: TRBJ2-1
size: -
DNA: TGCGCCAGCAGCCTGACGGACGGGGGACTTCAGTTCTTC
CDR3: CASSLTDGGLQFF

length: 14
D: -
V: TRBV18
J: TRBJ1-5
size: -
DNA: TGTGCCAGCTCACGGGATGCGGGAGGACAGCCCCAGCATTTT
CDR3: CASSRDAGGQPQHF